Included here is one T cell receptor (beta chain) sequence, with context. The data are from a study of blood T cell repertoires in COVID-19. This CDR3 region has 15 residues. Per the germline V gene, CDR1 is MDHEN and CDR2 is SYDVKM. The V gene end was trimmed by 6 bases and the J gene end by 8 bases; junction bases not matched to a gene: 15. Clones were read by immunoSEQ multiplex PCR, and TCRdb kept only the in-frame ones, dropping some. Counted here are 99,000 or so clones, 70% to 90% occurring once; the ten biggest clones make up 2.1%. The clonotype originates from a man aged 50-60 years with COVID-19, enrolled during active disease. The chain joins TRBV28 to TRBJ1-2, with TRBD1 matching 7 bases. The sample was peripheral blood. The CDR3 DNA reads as TGTGCCAGCAGCATCGACAGGGCTCCGTCGGGAGGCTACACCTTC. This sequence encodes CASSIDRAPSGGYTF.